Sequencing of this T cell receptor beta chain was carried out in a study of shared T cell receptors in the human thymus. Assay: immunoSEQ multiplex PCR; the TCRdb copy retains only in-frame clones and omits some. The sample holds 450,000 to 650,000 clones, around 78% seen once. This clone was observed once. Germline CDR1 reads LNHDA; CDR2 reads SQIVND (reference sequence). Germline trimming cut 7 bases from V and 1 base from J; bases unmatched to any gene: 11. The CDR3 loop spans 16 amino acids. These data also formed part of another study, on human thymus T cells. That report notes: Donors were healthy Finnish babies undergoing corrective operations for congenital heart defects. Thymus was obtained from resections taken during corrective heart surgery. In thymic and blood repertoires alike, V and J usage looked biased. Related research found strongly overlapping thymic repertoires in unrelated individuals.

The TCR comes from a boy less than two years old with a congenital heart defect. The sequencing input was thymocytes. The rearrangement uses TRBV19 and TRBJ1-1; 8 bases are a match to TRBD1. The CDR3 DNA sequence: TGTGCCAGTACCGAAGGTGGTGGACAGGGGAACACTGAAGCTTTCTTT. This sequence encodes CASTEGGGQGNTEAFF. The whole variable domain, remainder taken from reference TRBV19 and TRBJ1-1, is DGGITQSPKYLFRKEGQNVTLSCEQNLNHDAMYWYRQDPGQGLRLIYYSQIVNDFQKGDIAEGYSVSREKKESFPLTVTSAQKNPTAFYLCASTEGGGQGNTEAFFGQGTRLTVV.